This record concerns one T cell receptor beta chain sequence. The sample belongs to a study of cytomegalovirus exposure and HLA in healthy donors. V shed 7 bases and J 0 bases; nucleotides not matched to a gene: 8. CDR1 SNHLY and CDR2 FYNNEI come from the germline V gene. CDR3 length: 15 residues. The PCR employed 60 Vbeta primers together with 13 Jbeta primers. Sequencing used immunoSEQ multiplex PCR; TCRdb keeps in-frame clones, though not all of them. The specimen's table records approximately 40,000 clones. The genes are TRBV2 and TRBJ2-7; TRBD1 matches 8 bases. The TCR comes from a young woman in good health and CMV-seronegative. Source material: PBMCs. CDR3 amino acids: CASTDGQGASYEQYF. The CDR3 DNA sequence: TGTGCCAGCACTGATGGACAGGGTGCCTCCTACGAGCAGTACTTC.